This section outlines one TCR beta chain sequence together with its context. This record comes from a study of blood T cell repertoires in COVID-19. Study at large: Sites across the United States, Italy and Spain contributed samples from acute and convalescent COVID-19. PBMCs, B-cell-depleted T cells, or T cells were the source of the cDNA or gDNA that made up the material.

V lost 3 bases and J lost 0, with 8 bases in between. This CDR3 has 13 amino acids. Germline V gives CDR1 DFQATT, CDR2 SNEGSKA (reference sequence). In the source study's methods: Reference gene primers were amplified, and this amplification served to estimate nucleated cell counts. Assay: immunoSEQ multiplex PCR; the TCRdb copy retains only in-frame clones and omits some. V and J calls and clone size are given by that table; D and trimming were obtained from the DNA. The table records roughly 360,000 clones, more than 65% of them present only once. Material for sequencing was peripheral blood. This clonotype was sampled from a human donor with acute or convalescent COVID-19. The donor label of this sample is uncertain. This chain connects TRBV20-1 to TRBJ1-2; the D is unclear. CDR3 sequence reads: CSASELANYGYTF. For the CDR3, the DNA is TGCAGTGCTAGTGAGTTAGCTAACTATGGCTACACCTTC.